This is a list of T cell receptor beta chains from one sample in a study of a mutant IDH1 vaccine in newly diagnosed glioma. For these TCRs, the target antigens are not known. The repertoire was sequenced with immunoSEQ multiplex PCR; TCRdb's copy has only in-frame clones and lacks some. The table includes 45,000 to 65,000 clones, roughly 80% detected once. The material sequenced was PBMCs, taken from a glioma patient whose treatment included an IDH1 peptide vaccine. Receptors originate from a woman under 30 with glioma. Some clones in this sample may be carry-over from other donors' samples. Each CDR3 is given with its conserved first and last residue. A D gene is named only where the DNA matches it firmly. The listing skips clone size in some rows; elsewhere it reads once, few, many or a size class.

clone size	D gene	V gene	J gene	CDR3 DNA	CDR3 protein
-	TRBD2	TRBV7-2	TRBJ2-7	TGTGCCAGCAGCTTAGCGCTGAGCGGGGGGGCGTCCGAGCAGTACTTC	CASSLALSGGASEQYF
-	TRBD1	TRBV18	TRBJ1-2	TGTGCCAGCTCACCGGGACAGGGGGATTATGGCTACACCTTC	CASSPGQGDYGYTF
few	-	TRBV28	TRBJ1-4	TGTGCCAGCCACAACAGGGATAATGAAAAACTGTTTTTT	CASHNRDNEKLFF
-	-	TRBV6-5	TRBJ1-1	TGTGCCAGCAGACCGGGCCCCAACACTGAAGCTTTCTTT	CASRPGPNTEAFF
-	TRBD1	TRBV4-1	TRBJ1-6	TGCGCCAGCAGCCAAGTGATCGGGGACAGCAGCAATTCACCCCTCCACTTT	CASSQVIGDSSNSPLHF
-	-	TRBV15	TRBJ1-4	TGTGCCACCAGCGCCCGGACAGCTACTAATGAAAAACTGTTTTTT	CATSARTATNEKLFF
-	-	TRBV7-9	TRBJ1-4	TGTGCCAGCAGTCCGGGGGGGGGAGCCGAAAAACTGTTTTTT	CASSPGGGAEKLFF
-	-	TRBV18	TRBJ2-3	TGTGCCAGCTCACCAAAACATACGCAGTATTTT	CASSPKHTQYF
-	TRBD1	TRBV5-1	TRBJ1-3	TGCGCCAGCAGCTTGAGACAGGGATTTGGAAACACCATATATTTT	CASSLRQGFGNTIYF
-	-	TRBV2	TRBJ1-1	TGTGCCAGCAGTGAAGAAGCTTACACTGAAGCTTTCTTT	CASSEEAYTEAFF
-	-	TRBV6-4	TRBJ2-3	TGTGCCACCTCTAGAGTAGGAACAGATACGCAGTATTTT	CATSRVGTDTQYF
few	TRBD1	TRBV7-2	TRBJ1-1	TGTGCCAGCAGCACCCGACAGGGCTGGAACACTGAAGCTTTCTTT	CASSTRQGWNTEAFF
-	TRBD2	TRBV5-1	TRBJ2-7	TGCGCCAGCAGCGCGGGACTAGCTCCCTACTACGAGCAGTACTTC	CASSAGLAPYYEQYF
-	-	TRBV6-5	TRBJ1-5	TGTGCCTCCGGGGGGGCCGGGAGCAATCAGCCCCAGCATTTT	CASGGAGSNQPQHF
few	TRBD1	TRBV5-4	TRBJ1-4	TGTGCCAGCAGCCCGACAGGGAGGAATGAAAAACTGTTTTTT	CASSPTGRNEKLFF
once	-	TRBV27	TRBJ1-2	TGTGCCAGCAGTTTATCGACCAGAGTCGATGGGGCAGCTAACTATGGCTACACCTTC	CASSLSTRVDGAANYGYTF
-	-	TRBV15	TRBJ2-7	TGTGCCACCAGCAATCGGGCAGGGGTGAGCTCCTACGAGCAGTACTTC	CATSNRAGVSSYEQYF
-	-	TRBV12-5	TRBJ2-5	TGTGCTAGTGGTTTGGTACAGGGGGGGACCCAAGAGACCCAGTACTTC	CASGLVQGGTQETQYF
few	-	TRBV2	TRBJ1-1	TGTGCCAGCAGTGATCCCGACACTGAAGCTTTCTTT	CASSDPDTEAFF
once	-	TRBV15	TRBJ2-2	TGTGCCACCAGCAGGCAGTCCGACACCGGGGAGCTGTTTTTT	CATSRQSDTGELFF